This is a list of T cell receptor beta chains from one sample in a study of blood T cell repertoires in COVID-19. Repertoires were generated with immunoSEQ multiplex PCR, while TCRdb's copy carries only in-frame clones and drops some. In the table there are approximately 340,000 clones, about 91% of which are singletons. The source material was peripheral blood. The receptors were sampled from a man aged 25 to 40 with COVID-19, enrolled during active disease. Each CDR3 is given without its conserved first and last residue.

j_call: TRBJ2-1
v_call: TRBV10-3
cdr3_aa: ALATGDPTNEQF

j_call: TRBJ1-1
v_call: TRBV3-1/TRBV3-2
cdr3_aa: ASGKGTGGSSTEAF

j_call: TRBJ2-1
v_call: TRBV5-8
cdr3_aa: ASSLDRIRNEQF

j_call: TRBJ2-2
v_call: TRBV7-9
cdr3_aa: AGTGQPAIRLNTGELF

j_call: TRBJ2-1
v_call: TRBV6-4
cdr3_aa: ASSDSSLGAHNEQF

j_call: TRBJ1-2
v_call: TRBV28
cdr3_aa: ASSTGGFGYT

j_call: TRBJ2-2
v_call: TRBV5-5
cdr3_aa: ASRPDTSNTGELF

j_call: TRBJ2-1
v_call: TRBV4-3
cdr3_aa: ASSPPGLSYEQF

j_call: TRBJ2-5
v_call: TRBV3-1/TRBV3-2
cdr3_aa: ASSPEGSGTKETQY

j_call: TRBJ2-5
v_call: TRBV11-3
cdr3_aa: ASSPGGSETQY

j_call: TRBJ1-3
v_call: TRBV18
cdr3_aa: ASSPQAEGNTIY

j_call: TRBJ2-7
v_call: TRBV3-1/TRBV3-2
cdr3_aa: ASSPPRQHTTYEQY

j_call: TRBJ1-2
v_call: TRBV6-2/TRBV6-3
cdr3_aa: ASSYSTHYGYT

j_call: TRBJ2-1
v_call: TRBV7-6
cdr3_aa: ASSLATLAGAIEQF

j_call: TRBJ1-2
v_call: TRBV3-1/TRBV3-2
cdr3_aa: ASSRPGANYGYT

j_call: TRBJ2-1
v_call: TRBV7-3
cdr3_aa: ASSPVGTGPLSEQF

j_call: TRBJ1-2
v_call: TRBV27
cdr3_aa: ASSPAGLRYGYT

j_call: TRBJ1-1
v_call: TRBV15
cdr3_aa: ATSRDHSLDRVNTEAF

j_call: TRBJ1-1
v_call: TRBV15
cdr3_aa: ATSRRGQGQQSLSLEAF

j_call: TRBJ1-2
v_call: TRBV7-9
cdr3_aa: ASSLDRRDSNYGYT

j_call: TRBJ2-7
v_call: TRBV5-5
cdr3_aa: ASSSGTGDMYEQY

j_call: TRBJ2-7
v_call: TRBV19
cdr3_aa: ASSAPGSSYEQY

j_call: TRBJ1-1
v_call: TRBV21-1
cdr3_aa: ASSKKGERNTEAF

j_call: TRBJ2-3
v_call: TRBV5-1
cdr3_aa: ASSLADSTDTQY

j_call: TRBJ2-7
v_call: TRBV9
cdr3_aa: ASSPREWDSEAYEQY

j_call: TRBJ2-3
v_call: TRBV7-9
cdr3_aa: ASSYLSTSTDTQY

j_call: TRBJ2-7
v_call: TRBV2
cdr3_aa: ASSEERGATYEQY

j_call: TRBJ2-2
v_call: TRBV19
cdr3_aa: ATRDRGTGELF

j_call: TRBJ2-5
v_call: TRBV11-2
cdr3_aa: ASNRLQETQY

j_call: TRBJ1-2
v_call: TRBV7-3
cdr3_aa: ASSLTGTEGYT

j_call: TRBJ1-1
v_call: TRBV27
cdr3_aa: ASSLAGVTEAF

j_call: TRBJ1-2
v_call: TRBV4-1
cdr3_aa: ASSQDFGPGTSNYGYT

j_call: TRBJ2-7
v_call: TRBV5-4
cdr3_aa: ASSLDMGKGSGEQY

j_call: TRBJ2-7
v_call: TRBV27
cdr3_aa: ASAVLLAWPYEQY

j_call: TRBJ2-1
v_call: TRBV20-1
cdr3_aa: SASPLGTSGSGHEQF

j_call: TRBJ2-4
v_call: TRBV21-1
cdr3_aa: ASSPRLAEETLAKNIQY